The clone carrying this T cell receptor beta chain appeared a single time. Profiling relied on immunoSEQ multiplex PCR, and the TCRdb table lists in-frame clones only, not all of them. The data contain roughly 76,000 clones, just under 85% of them singletons. Germline lookup yields CDR1 SGHRS and CDR2 YFSETQ. CDR3 length equals 15 residues. Trimming cost V 5 bases and J 3 bases; bases outside gene matches: 8. This entry is derived from a study of OX40 agonist ivuxolimab in advanced cancers. The specimen comprised CD4+ or CD8+ T cells sorted from blood, sampled in a trial of the OX40 agonist ivuxolimab. This chain links TRBV5-1 with TRBJ1-5, with 7 positions matching TRBD1. The receptor was isolated from an adult with an advanced solid tumor such as melanoma, head and neck, liver or kidney cancer. The CDR3 nucleotides are TGCGCCAGCAGTCGGGCGGGACAGCCCAATCAGCCCCAGCATTTT. This sequence encodes CASSRAGQPNQPQHF.